Listed below are T cell receptor beta chains from one sample, sequenced in a study of blood T cell repertoires in COVID-19. TCRdb keeps only in-frame clones here, not all; method: immunoSEQ multiplex PCR. The sample has roughly 39,000 clones; around 87% are singletons. Material: peripheral blood. These receptors came from a woman at least 80 years old with active COVID-19. Both conserved end residues are part of each CDR3. Fields, in order: D gene, V gene, clone size, J gene, CDR3 DNA, CDR3 protein. D genes are given only for firm matches. Size is stated for part of the rows, as once, few or many counts, or as a class when the clone is expanded.

TRBD1	TRBV5-5	.	TRBJ1-2	TGTGCCAGCAGCTCCGCTCGGGGACAGGGGGACTATGGCTACACCTTC	CASSSARGQGDYGYTF
TRBD1	TRBV7-9	.	TRBJ2-7	TGTGCCAGCAGCTTAAGACAGGGTGGCGAGCAGTACTTC	CASSLRQGGEQYF
.	TRBV4-2	.	TRBJ2-4	TGTGCCAGCAGCCGATTAGGGGCAGGGGCAGGCGAAAACATTCAGTACTTC	CASSRLGAGAGENIQYF
.	TRBV12-2	.	TRBJ2-3	TGTGCAAGCCTGCCGGGGACTACCTCCAAAGGAACAGATACGCAGTATTTT	CASLPGTTSKGTDTQYF
.	TRBV30	.	TRBJ1-3	TGTGCCTGGAGTGTAGTCAGGGGCACTGGAAACACCATATATTTT	CAWSVVRGTGNTIYF
TRBD2	TRBV4-3	.	TRBJ2-1	TGCGCCAGCAGCCAAGATCCCCCTAGCGGGGGGTATAATGAGCAGTTCTTC	CASSQDPPSGGYNEQFF
TRBD1	TRBV28	.	TRBJ1-5	TGTGCCAGCACAGACAGGGGGCAGCCCCAGCATTTT	CASTDRGQPQHF
.	TRBV7-9	few	TRBJ1-1	TGTGCCAGCAGCTGGGAAGACCCTGGGGAGGCTTTCTTT	CASSWEDPGEAFF
.	TRBV19	.	TRBJ2-4	TGTGCCAGTCAGGGGCCAGGGGTGGTTCAGTACTTC	CASQGPGVVQYF
TRBD1	TRBV14	.	TRBJ1-1	TGTGCCAGCAGCCGTGGGGGCGGGACAGGGGAGAACACTGAAGCTTTCTTT	CASSRGGGTGENTEAFF
.	TRBV5-5	few	TRBJ2-7	TGTGCCAGCAGCTTGGGAGGGTTCTACGAGCAGTACTTC	CASSLGGFYEQYF
.	TRBV4-3	.	TRBJ1-4	TGCGCCAGCAGCCCAGGCCTCCTGAGTGAAAAACTGTTTTTT	CASSPGLLSEKLFF
.	TRBV7-6	once	TRBJ2-3	TGTGCCAGCAGCTTAGCGGGTGCGGGGACCTCAGTTACGCAGTATTTT	CASSLAGAGTSVTQYF
TRBD1	TRBV18	.	TRBJ1-1	TGTGCCAGCTCACCAGACAGGGGGATCCCTGAAGCTTTCTTT	CASSPDRGIPEAFF
.	TRBV28	.	TRBJ2-1	TGTGCCAGCAGTTTAAGGCAGGGTCGGATGCAGTTCTTC	CASSLRQGRMQFF
.	TRBV11-2	.	TRBJ1-2	TGTGCCAGCAGCTTAGTTGGGGCCGATATTAACTATGGCTACACCTTC	CASSLVGADINYGYTF
TRBD1	TRBV18	.	TRBJ1-2	TGTGCCAGCTCTCAACCGGGACAGGATTTAGTAGGCTACACCTTC	CASSQPGQDLVGYTF
TRBD1	TRBV5-6	once	TRBJ2-5	TGTGCCAGCGGCGGACAGGGCCAAGAGACCCAGTACTTC	CASGGQGQETQYF
.	TRBV19	.	TRBJ1-2	TGTGCCAGTAGGCGCCAGGGCGGTTACACCTTC	CASRRQGGYTF
.	TRBV11-2	once	TRBJ2-5	TGTGCCAGCAGCTCTAGGGGAAGGACCCAGAAGACCCAGTACTTC	CASSSRGRTQKTQYF
.	TRBV3-1/TRBV3-2	.	TRBJ1-2	TGTGCCAGCAGCCGAATGTCAGGTACTAACTATGGCTACACCTTC	CASSRMSGTNYGYTF
.	TRBV29-1	.	TRBJ1-5	TGCAGCGTTGAACCCGTAGGGGGTCAGCCCCAGCATTTT	CSVEPVGGQPQHF
.	TRBV19	.	TRBJ1-1	TGTGCCAGTAGTACGGGGCCCCAAGGACTGTGGGAGGGCACTGAAGCTTTCTTT	CASSTGPQGLWEGTEAFF
TRBD1	TRBV2	.	TRBJ1-2	TGTGCCAGCAGTCTCAGGGGGCGCGAAAACTATGGCTACACCTTC	CASSLRGRENYGYTF
TRBD1	TRBV7-2	.	TRBJ2-3	TGTGCCAGCAGCCCACAGGGGGCTTTGAGCACAGATACGCAGTATTTT	CASSPQGALSTDTQYF
TRBD2	TRBV28	.	TRBJ2-5	TGTGCCAGCAGTTTATTGGGGGGGGAGACCCAGTACTTC	CASSLLGGETQYF
.	TRBV5-8	.	TRBJ1-5	TGTGCCAGCAGCTTGAGTCGAGGATTTATGAATCAGCCCCAGCATTTT	CASSLSRGFMNQPQHF
TRBD1	TRBV6-5	.	TRBJ1-1	TGTGCCAGCAGAAACAGGGGGGGCACTGAAGCTTTCTTT	CASRNRGGTEAFF
TRBD1	TRBV4-3	.	TRBJ2-2	TGCGCCAGCAGCCTGGACAGGGCAGGCACCGGGGAGCTGTTTTTT	CASSLDRAGTGELFF
.	TRBV28	.	TRBJ1-4	TGTGCCAGCAGTTTGGGCCAGAGTGAAAAACTGTTTTTT	CASSLGQSEKLFF
.	TRBV4-3	.	TRBJ1-2	TGCGCCAGCAGCCAGGAAGTTACGACGGGACATAACTATGGCTACACCTTC	CASSQEVTTGHNYGYTF
TRBD1	TRBV10-1	.	TRBJ2-1	TGCGCCAGCAGTGAGTCGGGGACAGTCTACAATGAGCAGTTCTTC	CASSESGTVYNEQFF
TRBD1	TRBV28	.	TRBJ2-4	TGTGCCAGCAGTTCGGGGACAGGGTCAGGTAACATTCAGTACTTC	CASSSGTGSGNIQYF
TRBD1	TRBV27	.	TRBJ2-7	TGTGCCAGCAGTCGCCCACGGACAGGGGGCTCCTACGAGCAGTACTTC	CASSRPRTGGSYEQYF
.	TRBV27	.	TRBJ2-7	TGTGCCAGCAGCCTCCGGGACACTTCCTACGAGCAGTACTTC	CASSLRDTSYEQYF
TRBD1	TRBV15	.	TRBJ1-1	TGTGCCACCAGCATCGGGACAGGGGCCTTCGAAGCTTTCTTT	CATSIGTGAFEAFF
.	TRBV4-1	.	TRBJ1-4	TGCGCCAGCAGCCCGCGGGGGACTAATGAAAAACTGTTTTTT	CASSPRGTNEKLFF
.	TRBV7-9	once	TRBJ2-2	TGTGCCAGCACCCCCGGGACTTTTACCGGGGAGCTGTTTTTT	CASTPGTFTGELFF
.	TRBV7-9	.	TRBJ2-7	TGTGCCAGCAGCTCCGGACTACCCGCCTACGAGCAGTACTTC	CASSSGLPAYEQYF
.	TRBV4-2	.	TRBJ1-3	TGTGCCAGCAGCCAAGAGGCAGCGGAATCTTTCGGAAACACCATATATTTT	CASSQEAAESFGNTIYF
.	TRBV10-2	.	TRBJ2-2	TGCGCCAGCAGTGATGTGGGTCTAGAGGCCGGGGAGCTGTTTTTT	CASSDVGLEAGELFF
TRBD1	TRBV6-1	.	TRBJ2-4	TGTGCCAGCAGTGCGGGACAGTCACTAGCCAAAAACATTCAGTACTTC	CASSAGQSLAKNIQYF
TRBD1	TRBV5-1	.	TRBJ2-7	TGCGCCAGCAGCTTTTGGACAGGGGGCTACGAGCAGTACTTC	CASSFWTGGYEQYF
TRBD1	TRBV7-8	.	TRBJ1-2	TGTGCCAGCAGCCCCGGGACAGCGAACTATGGCTACACCTTC	CASSPGTANYGYTF
.	TRBV27	few	TRBJ1-5	TGTGCCAGCAGTCAGTACCTCGATCAGCCCCAGCATTTT	CASSQYLDQPQHF
TRBD1	TRBV4-3	once	TRBJ2-4	TGCGCCAGCAGCCAAGACCCACAGGGGGCCTGGAACATTCAGTACTTC	CASSQDPQGAWNIQYF